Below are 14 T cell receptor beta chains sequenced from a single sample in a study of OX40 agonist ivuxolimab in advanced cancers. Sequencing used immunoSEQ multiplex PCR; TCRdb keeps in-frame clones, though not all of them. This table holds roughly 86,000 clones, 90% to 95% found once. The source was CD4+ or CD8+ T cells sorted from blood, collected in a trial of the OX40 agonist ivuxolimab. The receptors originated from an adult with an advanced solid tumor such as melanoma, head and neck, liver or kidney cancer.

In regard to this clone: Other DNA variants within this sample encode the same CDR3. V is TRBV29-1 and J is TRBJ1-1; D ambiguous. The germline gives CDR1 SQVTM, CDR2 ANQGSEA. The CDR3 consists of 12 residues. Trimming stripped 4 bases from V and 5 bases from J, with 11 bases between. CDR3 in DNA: TGCAGCGTTGTCGAAGGAGGGACTGAAGCTTTCTTT. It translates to CSVVEGGTEAFF. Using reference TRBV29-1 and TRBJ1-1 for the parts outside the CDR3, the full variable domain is SAVISQKPSRDICQRGTSLTIQCQVDSQVTMMFWYRQQPGQSLTLIATANQGSEATYESGFVIDKFPISRPNLTFSTLTVSNMSPEDSSIYLCSVVEGGTEAFFGQGTRLTVV.

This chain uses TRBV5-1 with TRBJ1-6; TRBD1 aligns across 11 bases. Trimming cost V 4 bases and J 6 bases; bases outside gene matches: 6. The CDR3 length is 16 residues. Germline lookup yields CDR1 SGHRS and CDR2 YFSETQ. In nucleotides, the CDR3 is TGCGCCAGCAGCATAGGGACAGGGGGGCCTAATTCACCCCTCCACTTT. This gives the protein CASSIGTGGPNSPLHF. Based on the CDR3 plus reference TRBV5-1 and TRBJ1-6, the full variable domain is KAGVTQTPRYLIKTRGQQVTLSCSPISGHRSVSWYQQTPGQGLQFLFEYFSETQRNKGNFPGRFSGRQFSNSRSEMNVSTLELGDSALYLCASSIGTGGPNSPLHFGNGTRLTVT.

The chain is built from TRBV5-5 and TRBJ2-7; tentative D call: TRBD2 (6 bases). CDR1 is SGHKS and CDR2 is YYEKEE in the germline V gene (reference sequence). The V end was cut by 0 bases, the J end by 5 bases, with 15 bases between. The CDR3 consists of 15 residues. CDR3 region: CASSLGAGRGDEQYF. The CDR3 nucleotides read TGTGCCAGCAGCTTGGGGGCAGGGCGGGGAGACGAGCAGTACTTC.

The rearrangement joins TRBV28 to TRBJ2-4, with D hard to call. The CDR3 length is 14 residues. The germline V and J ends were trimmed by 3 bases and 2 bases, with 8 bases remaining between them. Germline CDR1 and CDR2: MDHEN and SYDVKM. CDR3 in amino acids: CASSLGVTKNIQYF. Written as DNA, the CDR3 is TGTGCCAGCAGTTTGGGTGTAACCAAAAACATTCAGTACTTC.

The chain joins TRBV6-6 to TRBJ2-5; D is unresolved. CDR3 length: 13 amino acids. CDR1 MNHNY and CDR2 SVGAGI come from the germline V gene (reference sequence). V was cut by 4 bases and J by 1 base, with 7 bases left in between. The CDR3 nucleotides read TGTGCCAGCAGTTTTACCCCCCAAGAGACCCAGTACTTC. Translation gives CASSFTPQETQYF.

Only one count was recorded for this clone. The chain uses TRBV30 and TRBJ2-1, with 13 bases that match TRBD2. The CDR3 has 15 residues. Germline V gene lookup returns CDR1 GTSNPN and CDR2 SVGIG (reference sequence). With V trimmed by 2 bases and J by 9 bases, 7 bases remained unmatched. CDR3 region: CAWSNKGLAGPEQFF. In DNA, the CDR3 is TGTGCCTGGAGTAATAAGGGACTAGCGGGACCTGAGCAGTTCTTC. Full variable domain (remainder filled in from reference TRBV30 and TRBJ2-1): SQTIHQWPATLVQPVGSPLSLECTVEGTSNPNLYWYRQAAGRGLQLLFYSVGIGQISSEVPQNLSASRPQDRQFILSSKKLLLSDSGFYLCAWSNKGLAGPEQFFGPGTRLTVL.

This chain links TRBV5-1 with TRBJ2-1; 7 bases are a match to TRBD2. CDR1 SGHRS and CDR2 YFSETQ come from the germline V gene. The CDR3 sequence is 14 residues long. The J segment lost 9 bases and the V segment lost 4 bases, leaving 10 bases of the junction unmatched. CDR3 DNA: TGCGCCAGCAGCCCGATAGAGGCTAGCGGTGAGCAGTTCTTC. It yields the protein CASSPIEASGEQFF.

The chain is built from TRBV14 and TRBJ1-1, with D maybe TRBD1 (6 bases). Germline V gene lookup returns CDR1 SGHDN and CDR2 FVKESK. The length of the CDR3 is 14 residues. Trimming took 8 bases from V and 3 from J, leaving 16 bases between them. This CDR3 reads CASGAQGADTEAFF. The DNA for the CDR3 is TGTGCCAGCGGCGCACAGGGCGCGGACACTGAAGCTTTCTTT.

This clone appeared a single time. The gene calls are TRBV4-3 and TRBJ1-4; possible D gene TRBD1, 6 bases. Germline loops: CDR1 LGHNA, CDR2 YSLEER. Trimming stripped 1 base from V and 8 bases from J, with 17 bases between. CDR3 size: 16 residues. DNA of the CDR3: TGCGCCAGCAGCCAAGCCACCCATGGGGGGCCGGAAAAACTGTTTTTT. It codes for CASSQATHGGPEKLFF.

The CDR3 DNA reads as TGTGCCAGCAGCCCGGACAGGGGCACTGAGCAGTTCTTC. Its protein product is CASSPDRGTEQFF. The gene calls are TRBV4-2 and TRBJ2-1; TRBD1 agrees at 9 bases. The CDR3 contains 13 residues. V dropped 4 bases and J dropped 9; count of bases not matched to a gene: 4. The germline V gene has CDR1 LGHNA and CDR2 YNFKEQ.

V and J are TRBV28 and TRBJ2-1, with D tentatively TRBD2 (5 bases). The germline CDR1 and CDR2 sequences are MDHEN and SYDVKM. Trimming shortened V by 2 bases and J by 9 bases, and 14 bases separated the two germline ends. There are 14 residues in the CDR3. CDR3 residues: CASSLARFGVEQFF. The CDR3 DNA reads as TGTGCCAGCAGTTTAGCTAGGTTCGGGGTTGAGCAGTTCTTC.

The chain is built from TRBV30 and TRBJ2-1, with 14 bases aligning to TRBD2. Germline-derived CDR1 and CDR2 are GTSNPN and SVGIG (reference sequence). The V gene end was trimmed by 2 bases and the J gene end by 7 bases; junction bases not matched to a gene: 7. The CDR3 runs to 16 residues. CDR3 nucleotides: TGTGCCTGGAGTTCAGATGGGACTAGCGGGAGAAATGAGCAGTTCTTC. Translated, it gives CAWSSDGTSGRNEQFF.

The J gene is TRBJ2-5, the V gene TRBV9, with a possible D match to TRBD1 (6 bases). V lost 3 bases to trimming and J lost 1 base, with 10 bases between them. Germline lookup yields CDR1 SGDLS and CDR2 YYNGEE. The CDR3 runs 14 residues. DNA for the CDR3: TGTGCCAGCAGCGCTGGACAGCCCCAAGAGACCCAGTACTTC. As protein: CASSAGQPQETQYF.

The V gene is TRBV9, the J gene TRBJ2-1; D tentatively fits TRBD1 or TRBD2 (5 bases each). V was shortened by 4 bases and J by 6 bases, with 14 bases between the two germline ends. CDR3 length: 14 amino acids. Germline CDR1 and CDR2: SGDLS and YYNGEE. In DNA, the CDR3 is TGTGCCAGCAGCTCCCGGGACCCCCTCAATGAGCAGTTCTTC. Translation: CASSSRDPLNEQFF.